Sequencing of this T cell receptor (beta chain) was carried out in a study of blood T cells in healthy people across ages (dated by TCRdb to about 2015). Concerning the study at large: In model experiments, template switching captured roughly one uniquely barcoded TCR beta cDNA molecule for every two T cells. Using deep sequencing normalized with unique cDNA molecular identifiers, the study measured how TCR beta repertoire diversity changes with age. The donors were split into four age groups: young (average 16 years), middle-aged (39), aged (more than 60) and long-lived (approximately 80). Donors of different ages were randomly distributed across sequencing lanes to avoid experimental bias. Using the same blood draw, the study looked at two additional independent replicas of 1 million unique cDNA reads for two donors, one aged 18 to 30 and the other aged 80 or older.

The germline V gene gives CDR1 as SGHRS and CDR2 as YFSETQ. The CDR3 runs 15 amino acids, cysteine and phenylalanine included. Only the CDR3 region is kept as DNA, spanning 45 bases read in frame from base 1. Libraries were made using 5' RACE. Sequencer: Illumina HiSeq 2500. A second roughly 6 to 11 cycle PCR used a sample-barcoded 5' primer and a J-beta primer mix. Each TCR beta cDNA molecule received a unique molecular identifier from a template-switch 5' adaptor carrying 12 random nucleotides. Each sample yielded at least 3 million CDR3-containing paired-end reads. First-strand cDNA was synthesized from all RNA with the Mint cDNA synthesis kit, primed by a TRBC-specific oligonucleotide. Following uracil-DNA glycosylase treatment, all cDNA underwent a first 18-cycle PCR with the universal primers M1SS and BC2_uni_R. The original methods were these. For normalization, 1 million high-quality reads were randomly selected from each sample, with every read carrying a distinct molecular identifier. Reads with shared molecular identifiers were discarded instead of being binned into consensus sequences. MiTCR, set to a Q25 quality threshold and the strictest error-elimination algorithm, was used for CDR3 identification, clonotype clustering and error correction. A nonparametric unseen species model with Euler transformation was used to estimate a lower bound on total TCR beta diversity. TCRdb reprocessed the public reads (quality trimming at Q25 with fastp, clone calling with MiXCR) and kept in-frame beta chains. For every CDR3 protein sequence, its rows merge into one entry that carries the most common genes and DNA. These V and J calls originate from TCRdb's pipeline instead of the authors' own analysis. In all, the sample holds about 720,000 distinct CDR3 sequences, and roughly 20% of those were seen once. Jointly, the top ten make up 22% of the sample.

The paper's findings and limits, for the study overall: As age increased, observed TCR beta diversity per million T cells dropped in a roughly linear way, and a significant reduction was already evident by age 40. Estimates of total diversity from one million sequenced T cells were regarded as lower bounds and underestimates. Because profiling used bulk unsorted PBMCs, naive and antigen-experienced compartments could not be compared conclusively. A strong correlation was found between observed TCR beta diversity and the percentage of naive T cells measured by flow cytometry. Compared with the aged group, the long-lived group had more naive CD4+ T cells, fewer expanded clones and increased TCR diversity, a pattern suggesting age selection. Donor CMV infection status was unknown, potentially confounding age-related changes in expanded clonotypes.

Systemically healthy Caucasian individuals from Russia, roughly 40 in total and aged roughly 6 to 100 years, were included as donors. Each donor gave about 10 milliliters of peripheral blood, drawn into EDTA-treated Vacutainer tubes. Ficoll-Paque density-gradient centrifugation was used to isolate PBMCs, with at least 7 million per sample. Trizol reagent was used to extract total RNA from the PBMCs, yielding at least 5 micrograms per sample. For every donor, flow cytometry on a PBMC aliquot measured the percentage of naive CD45RAhigh/CD27high T cells. In the case of this clonotype: The target of this receptor is not known. Per-base qualities were not stored, and no clone one base away is much larger.

The material sequenced was blood. This receptor chain uses TRBV5-1 and TRBJ2-5; perhaps TRBD1 is the D gene, with 6 bases matching. The J call may be mistaken, given a closer DNA end match to TRBJ2-7. The origin of this receptor is a man aged 65-85 years in good health. The CDR3 loop reads CASSPIPGQSYEQYF. The DNA sequence reads TGCGCCAGCAGCCCTATTCCGGGACAAAGCTACGAGCAGTACTTC.